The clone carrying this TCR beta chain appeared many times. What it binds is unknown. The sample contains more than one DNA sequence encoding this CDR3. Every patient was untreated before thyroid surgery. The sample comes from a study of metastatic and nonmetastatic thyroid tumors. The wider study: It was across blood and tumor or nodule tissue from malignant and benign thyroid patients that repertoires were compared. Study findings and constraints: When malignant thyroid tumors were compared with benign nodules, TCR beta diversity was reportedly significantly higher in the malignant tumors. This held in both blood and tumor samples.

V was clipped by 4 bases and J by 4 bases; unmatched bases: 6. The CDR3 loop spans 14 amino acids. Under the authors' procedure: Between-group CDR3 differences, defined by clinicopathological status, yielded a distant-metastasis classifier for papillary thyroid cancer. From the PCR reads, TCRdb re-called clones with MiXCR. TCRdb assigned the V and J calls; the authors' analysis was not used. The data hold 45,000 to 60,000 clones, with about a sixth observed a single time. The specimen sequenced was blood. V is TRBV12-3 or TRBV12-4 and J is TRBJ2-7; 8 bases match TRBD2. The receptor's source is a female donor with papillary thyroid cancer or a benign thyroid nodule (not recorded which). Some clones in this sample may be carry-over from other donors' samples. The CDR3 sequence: CASSSGGETYEQYF. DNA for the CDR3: TGTGCCAGCAGTTCGGGAGGGGAGACATACGAGCAGTACTTC.